Shown below are 6 T cell receptor beta chains from a single sample sequenced in a study of blood T cell repertoires in COVID-19 (dated by TCRdb to 2019 to 2021). The method behind the library was the immunoSEQ multiplex PCR assay. TCRdb holds this immuneACCESS table with in-frame rearrangements only. Some clones are missing; in checked studies, unresolved V genes explain under half, and the rest has no known cause. The sample records 50,000 to 55,000 clones, roughly 91% of which are singletons. Clones ranked in the top ten supply 6.5% of the sample. Sequenced input: peripheral blood. All receptors come from a man over 45 with active COVID-19.

The gene calls are TRBV5-1 and TRBJ2-1; 14 bases line up with TRBD2. J gave up 8 bases and V 2 bases, and 3 bases lay outside the gene matches. The CDR3 runs 15 residues. CDR1 and CDR2 from the germline V gene are SGHRS and YFSETQ. CDR3 residues: CASSLGTSGGYEQFF. CDR3 sequence (DNA): TGCGCCAGCAGCTTAGGGACTAGCGGGGGCTATGAGCAGTTCTTC.

A few counts support this clone. The V call is TRBV2, the J call TRBJ2-1, with 9 bases matching TRBD2. Unmatched junction bases numbered 4, after V lost 9 bases and J lost 7 bases. Germline loops: CDR1 SNHLY, CDR2 FYNNEI. The CDR3 is made up of 12 amino acids. CDR3 coding DNA: TGTGCCAGTAGCGGGAGTGTAAATGAGCAGTTCTTC. Translated: CASSGSVNEQFF.

In DNA form, the CDR3 reads TGTGCCAGCTCACTATCCGGGACTGCGACCTACGAGCAGTACTTC. Protein product: CASSLSGTATYEQYF. The chain employs TRBV18 and TRBJ2-7; a possible D gene is TRBD2 (6 bases). This CDR3 is 15 amino acids long. V was clipped by 4 bases and J by 2 bases, with 15 bases between them. Germline V gives CDR1 KGHSH, CDR2 LQKENI.

The chain combines TRBV5-5 with TRBJ2-3; 9 bases map to TRBD2. The germline CDR1 and CDR2 sequences are SGHKS and YYEKEE (reference sequence). With 2 bases clipped from V and 0 bases from J, the junction kept 7 bases outside the gene matches. The CDR3 is 17 residues long. The CDR3 sequence is CASSLLPTSGSTDTQYF. DNA of the CDR3: TGTGCCAGCAGCTTATTACCGACTAGCGGTAGCACAGATACGCAGTATTTT.

This rearrangement joins TRBV15 to TRBJ1-5; D remains ambiguous. The CDR3 consists of 12 residues. V lost 2 bases and J lost 4, with 3 bases in between. Germline values: CDR1 LNHNV, CDR2 YYDKDF (reference sequence). CDR3 DNA: TGTGCCACCAGCAGATATAATCAGCCCCAGCATTTT. Translation gives CATSRYNQPQHF.

This chain joins TRBV3-1 (or the pseudogene TRBV3-2) and TRBJ2-7; D is perhaps TRBD1 (5 bases). Germline-derived CDR1 and CDR2 are LGHDT and YNNKEL (reference sequence). V lost 0 bases and J lost 3, with 12 bases in between. There are 15 residues in the CDR3. CDR3 nucleotide sequence: TGTGCCAGCAGCCAAGATTCAGGGTTCATCTACGAGCAGTACTTC. Amino acid sequence: CASSQDSGFIYEQYF.